The text below deals with one TCR beta chain. No antigen is known for it. TCRdb used MiXCR to reprocess the 5' RACE reads, holding one entry per CDR3 protein. The sample carries some 100,000 distinct CDR3 sequences, approximately 12% recorded once. V was clipped by 7 bases and J by 4 bases; unmatched bases: 7. Germline values: CDR1 SNHLY, CDR2 FYNNEI. The CDR3 has 14 amino acids. This sample is drawn from a study of T-cell memory formation after mild COVID-19. Findings of the study overall: The main location of contracting CD4+ clones was CM and EM, and that of contracting CD8+ clones was EMRA. Prior to infection, memory already included some responding clones, suggesting cross-reactive memory joined.

The sequencing sample was made of PBMCs or a T cell subset sorted from them (not recorded which). This clonotype originated in a man younger than 35 who had mild COVID-19 (a few samples of this study predate the infection). Cell type and time point are not known. This chain uses TRBV2 with TRBJ2-3; 8 bases map to TRBD2. CDR3 residues: CASNRGGIADTQYF. The CDR3 DNA sequence: TGTGCCAGCAACCGGGGGGGCATCGCAGATACGCAGTATTTT. Based on the CDR3 plus reference TRBV2 and TRBJ2-3, the full variable domain is EPEVTQTPSHQVTQMGQEVILRCVPISNHLYFYWYRQILGQKVEFLVSFYNNEISEKSEIFDDQFSVERPDGSNFTLKIRSTKLEDSAMYFCASNRGGIADTQYFGPGTRLTVL.